Listed below are T cell receptor beta chains from one sample, sequenced in a study of T cells after yellow fever vaccination. Each CDR3 protein is one row after TCRdb ran MiXCR on the 5' RACE reads. The repertoire has a few hundred thousand distinct CDR3 sequences, 6.5% to 8.5% of them found once; the top ten carry approximately 0.87%. This material consisted of CD4+ T cells sorted from PBMCs, taken 15 days after the yellow fever booster vaccination. The receptors shown here come from a young man who received the YFV17D yellow fever vaccine. Each CDR3 is given with its conserved first and last residue. The order of the fields is D gene, clone size, J gene, V gene, CDR3 protein, CDR3 DNA. The D gene is left open where the match is weak. Expanded clones are given a class, and other clones once, few, many or no size at all.

>TRBD2|many|TRBJ2-5|TRBV20-1
CSATRSTSGVQETQYF
TGCAGTGCTACCCGTTCGACTAGCGGGGTTCAAGAGACCCAGTACTTC
>TRBD2|few|TRBJ2-3|TRBV5-1
CASSLYLVSSGRFGADTQYF
TGCGCCAGCAGCTTGTATCTCGTGTCTAGCGGGAGGTTCGGGGCAGATACGCAGTATTTT
>NA|NA|TRBJ2-5|TRBV21-1
CARQQKRVGETQYF
TGTGCCCGACAACAGAAGCGGGTCGGAGAGACCCAGTACTTC
>TRBD2|few|TRBJ2-5|TRBV5-6
CASSSRPSGRETQYF
TGTGCCAGCAGCTCCAGGCCTAGCGGGAGAGAGACCCAGTACTTC
>NA|few|TRBJ2-2|TRBV5-1
CASSLSGHLSVNTGELFF
TGCGCCAGCAGCTTGAGCGGGCATCTATCTGTGAACACCGGGGAGCTGTTTTTT
>NA|few|TRBJ1-5|TRBV10-2
CASSEGRRNQPQHF
TGCGCCAGCAGTGAAGGCAGGCGAAATCAGCCCCAGCATTTT
>NA|NA|TRBJ2-5|TRBV18
CASSPNQWETQYF
TGTGCCAGCTCCCCCAACCAGTGGGAGACCCAGTACTTC
>NA|many|TRBJ1-5|TRBV3-1
CASSQSSNQPQHF
TGTGCCAGCAGCCAAAGTAGCAATCAGCCCCAGCATTTT
>NA|many|TRBJ2-1|TRBV7-2
CASSLARVDNEQFF
TGTGCCAGCAGCTTAGCCCGGGTCGACAATGAGCAGTTCTTC
>TRBD1|NA|TRBJ2-3|TRBV28
CASSSGGKDTQYF
TGTGCCAGCAGTTCAGGGGGAAAGGATACGCAGTATTTT
>NA|few|TRBJ2-7|TRBV19
CASNAGVRGEQYF
TGTGCCAGTAACGCAGGGGTGAGGGGAGAGCAGTACTTC
>NA|few|TRBJ2-3|TRBV21-1
CASSKPHRDTQYF
TGTGCCAGCAGCAAACCGCATCGGGATACGCAGTATTTT
>TRBD2|NA|TRBJ2-7|TRBV7-2
CASGLAPSEQYF
TGTGCCAGCGGACTAGCCCCATCCGAGCAGTACTTC
>NA|NA|TRBJ2-2|TRBV5-1
CASSLVPSTGELFF
TGCGCCAGCAGCTTGGTACCGAGCACCGGGGAGCTGTTTTTT
>NA|few|TRBJ1-3|TRBV15
CATSRDVRVGNTIYF
TGTGCCACCAGCAGAGATGTCAGGGTTGGAAACACCATATATTTT
>NA|many|TRBJ2-7|TRBV7-9
CASSLVSSYEQYF
TGTGCCAGCAGCTTAGTTTCGTCATACGAGCAGTACTTC
>NA|NA|TRBJ2-7|TRBV6-5
CASSYSRRLSYEQYF
TGTGCCAGCAGTTACTCGAGGCGCTTGTCCTACGAGCAGTACTTC
>TRBD2|NA|TRBJ2-3|TRBV10-2
CASSTHLAGGTITQYF
TGCGCCAGCTCTACCCACCTAGCGGGAGGAACCATTACGCAGTATTTT
>TRBD1|many|TRBJ2-4|TRBV2
CASSEALGQGVPKNIQYF
TGTGCCAGCAGTGAAGCGCTTGGGCAGGGGGTGCCCAAAAACATTCAGTACTTC
>NA|many|TRBJ2-1|TRBV20-1
CSAPWVNEQFF
TGCAGTGCCCCGTGGGTTAATGAGCAGTTCTTC
>NA|NA|TRBJ2-7|TRBV4-3
CASSQETDYLKRAVSYEQYF
TGCGCCAGCAGCCAAGAGACCGACTACCTTAAGCGGGCCGTCTCCTACGAGCAGTACTTC
>TRBD1|NA|TRBJ2-1|TRBV7-2
CASSPRQGYNEQFF
TGTGCCAGCAGCCCGCGACAGGGCTACAATGAGCAGTTCTTC
>TRBD2|NA|TRBJ2-7|TRBV12-3/TRBV12-4
CASSPRTSGRNEQYF
TGTGCCAGCAGTCCTCGGACTAGCGGGAGGAACGAGCAGTACTTC
>TRBD2|many|TRBJ2-1|TRBV4-3
CASSQEGAGRDGEQFF
TGCGCCAGCAGCCAAGAGGGAGCGGGACGCGACGGCGAGCAGTTCTTC
>TRBD1|NA|TRBJ2-3|TRBV12-3/TRBV12-4
CASSPQGAKSDTQYF
TGTGCCAGCAGCCCACAGGGGGCGAAGTCAGATACGCAGTATTTT
>NA|few|TRBJ2-5|TRBV6-1
CASRSPRDNRGTQYF
TGTGCCAGCAGGTCCCCTCGGGACAACCGAGGGACCCAGTACTTC
>NA|NA|TRBJ2-3|TRBV5-5
CASSRPPGLNTDTQYF
TGTGCCAGCAGCCGACCCCCGGGGCTCAACACAGATACGCAGTATTTT
>NA|few|TRBJ2-1|TRBV7-3
CASSPGDGEQFF
TGTGCCAGCAGCCCAGGGGACGGTGAGCAGTTCTTC
>NA|many|TRBJ2-5|TRBV7-2
CASSSDRQETQYF
TGTGCCAGCAGCTCAGACAGGCAAGAGACCCAGTACTTC
>NA|many|TRBJ1-1|TRBV5-1
CASSLGEMNTEAFF
TGCGCCAGCAGCTTGGGGGAGATGAACACTGAAGCTTTCTTT
>TRBD2|NA|TRBJ2-1|TRBV12-3/TRBV12-4
CASSLAGLAANEQFF
TGTGCCAGCAGTTTAGCTGGACTAGCGGCTAACGAGCAGTTCTTC
>NA|few|TRBJ2-7|TRBV6-1
CASSEGGRSYEQYF
TGTGCCAGCAGTGAAGGGGGCCGGTCCTACGAGCAGTACTTC
>NA|few|TRBJ1-4|TRBV7-8
CASSLTREKLFF
TGTGCCAGCAGCCTTACGCGGGAAAAACTGTTTTTT
>TRBD1|NA|TRBJ2-3|TRBV4-1
CASSRDRTGGFDTQYF
TGCGCCAGCAGCCGAGATCGTACAGGGGGCTTTGATACGCAGTATTTT
>TRBD2|few|TRBJ2-4|TRBV12-3/TRBV12-4
CASSSQTSRHIQYF
TGTGCCAGCAGTTCCCAGACTAGCCGGCACATTCAGTACTTC
>TRBD1|few|TRBJ2-2|TRBV5-1
CASRSGQVTNTGELFF
TGCGCCAGCCGCTCCGGACAGGTTACGAACACCGGGGAGCTGTTTTTT
>TRBD1|few|TRBJ2-7|TRBV10-3
CATNRDRDDEQYF
TGTGCCACAAACCGGGACAGGGACGACGAGCAGTACTTC
>TRBD2|many|TRBJ2-2|TRBV12-3/TRBV12-4
CASSLRGGGRGELFF
TGTGCCAGCAGTCTCCGGGGGGGAGGGCGCGGGGAGCTGTTTTTT
>NA|NA|TRBJ2-7|TRBV2
CASSEALYSIGYEQYF
TGTGCCAGCAGTGAAGCGCTCTACAGCATAGGCTACGAGCAGTACTTC
>NA|NA|TRBJ2-3|TRBV6-2/TRBV6-3
CASSYGTLTGTDTQYF
TGTGCCAGCAGTTACGGGACCCTAACAGGCACAGATACGCAGTATTTT